Given below is one TCR beta chain in context. Its antigen is currently unknown. The source of the sample is a study of cytomegalovirus exposure and HLA in healthy donors. Study background: Some 80 million unique TCR sequences came from HLA-typed donors in an early release.

Researchers ran the PCR with 60 Vbeta and 13 Jbeta primers. Per the original methods: Counted up in a later analysis, unique TCR beta chains came to roughly 80 million, with around 10 million shared. This table comes from immunoSEQ multiplex PCR, and its TCRdb copy is limited to in-frame clones, with some not included. Clone size and V and J calls were adopted from that table, with D and trimming inferred from the DNA. The top ten clones hold roughly 2.6% of a sample with roughly 190,000 clones, over 65% of them seen once. Germline V gene lookup returns CDR1 MNHNS and CDR2 SASEGT. The CDR3 covers 14 residues. After removal of 5 bases from V and 3 bases from J, the junction contained 2 bases not matched to a gene. Study-wide results and caveats: Productive rates of about 87% or about 30% were seen for most TCR beta V segments in an earlier analysis.

The source is a woman aged 45-59 years in good health and CMV-seropositive. The chain combines TRBV6-1 with TRBJ2-1, with 9 positions matching TRBD1. Sequences were obtained from PBMCs. CDR3: CASSPDRGYNEQFF. CDR3 in DNA: TGTGCCAGCAGTCCGGACAGGGGCTACAATGAGCAGTTCTTC.